These 19 T cell receptor beta chains were sequenced from one sample in a study of cytomegalovirus exposure and HLA in healthy donors. The PCR employed 60 Vbeta primers together with 13 Jbeta primers. The method was immunoSEQ multiplex PCR; TCRdb's version includes in-frame clones alone and lacks a portion of them. The sample includes about 130,000 clones, approximately 75% of them seen just once. Sequenced: PBMCs. These receptors all stem from a middle-aged woman in good health and CMV-seropositive.

In this sample, this clone turned up once. The CDR3 sequence is CASSFWGDRAVHNEQFF. The CDR3 DNA sequence: TGTGCCAGCAGCTTTTGGGGGGACAGGGCAGTTCACAATGAGCAGTTCTTC. The chain is built from TRBV11-2 and TRBJ2-1; 9 positions agree with TRBD1. The V and J ends lost 3 bases and 5 bases, in that order; junction bases with no gene match: 11. Germline V gives CDR1 SGHAT, CDR2 FQNNGV. The CDR3 has 17 residues.

The gene calls are TRBV6-1 and TRBJ1-2, with no clear D. V was clipped by 4 bases and J by 2 bases, with 14 bases between them. CDR1 MNHNS and CDR2 SASEGT come from the germline V gene. The CDR3 sequence is 15 residues long. In nucleotides, the CDR3 is TGTGCCAGCAGTGGAGGGATTCTACCCAACTATGGCTACACCTTC. Residues: CASSGGILPNYGYTF.

The chain has TRBV25-1 and TRBJ2-1; 9 bases line up with TRBD2. The CDR3 runs to 15 residues. The V gene end was trimmed by 3 bases and the J gene end by 8 bases; junction bases not matched to a gene: 8. Germline lookup yields CDR1 MGHDK and CDR2 SYGVNS. The CDR3, as DNA: TGTGCCAGCAGTGATCCCGGGACTAGCATCTATGAGCAGTTCTTC. Translating it yields CASSDPGTSIYEQFF. The variable domain in full, completed from reference TRBV25-1 and TRBJ2-1, reads EADIYQTPRYLVIGTGKKITLECSQTMGHDKMYWYQQDPGMELHLIHYSYGVNSTEKGDLSSESTVSRIRTEHFPLTLESARPSHTSQYLCASSDPGTSIYEQFFGPGTRLTVL.

The J gene is TRBJ2-1, the V gene TRBV5-6, with TRBD2 matching 11 bases. The CDR3 sequence is 14 residues long. V was clipped by 0 bases and J by 7 bases; unmatched bases: 0. Per germline, CDR1 SGHDT and CDR2 YYEEEE. Here the CDR3 DNA reads TGTGCCAGCAGCTTGGGGACTAGCGGGAATGAGCAGTTCTTC. It is translated as CASSLGTSGNEQFF.

V is TRBV10-3 and J is TRBJ2-7; 7 bases fit TRBD2. This CDR3 spans 14 amino acids. V shed 6 bases, J shed 3 bases, and the junction held 8 bases outside the gene matches. CDR1 ENHRY and CDR2 SYGVKD come from the germline V gene. The CDR3 bases are TGTGCCATCAGCACACTAGCGACTAACTACGAGCAGTACTTC. It specifies CAISTLATNYEQYF.

The V call is TRBV27, the J call TRBJ2-1, with TRBD2 matching 8 bases. CDR1 and CDR2 from the germline V gene are MNHEY and SMNVEV (reference sequence). V was clipped by 3 bases and J by 6 bases; unmatched bases: 4. The CDR3 sequence is 14 residues long. The DNA for the CDR3 is TGTGCCAGCAGTTTGGCGGGAGGAACCAATGAGCAGTTCTTC. Its protein product is CASSLAGGTNEQFF.

This chain uses TRBV7-9 with TRBJ2-1; TRBD1 matches at 8 bases. Germline CDR1 and CDR2: SEHNR and FQNEAQ (reference sequence). V was clipped by 1 base and J by 8 bases; unmatched bases: 4. The CDR3 is made up of 14 amino acids. The CDR3, as DNA: TGTGCCAGCAGCTTAGAACAGGGGGAAGATGAGCAGTTCTTC. Translation: CASSLEQGEDEQFF.

The V and J genes are TRBV29-1 and TRBJ1-1; 7 bases are shared with TRBD1. The germline gives CDR1 SQVTM, CDR2 ANQGSEA. There are 14 residues in the CDR3. J was trimmed by 3 bases and V by 4 bases; bases with no gene match: 8. The CDR3 spells CSVARQGSDTEAFF. The CDR3 nucleotides are TGCAGCGTTGCCCGACAGGGAAGTGACACTGAAGCTTTCTTT.

This clone was seen once. The rearrangement uses TRBV5-6 and TRBJ2-7; no definite D call. V was clipped by 6 bases and J by 3 bases, with 13 bases between them. Germline loops: CDR1 SGHDT, CDR2 YYEEEE. The CDR3 totals 13 residues. CDR3: CASTERPNYEQYF. The CDR3 nucleotides read TGTGCCAGCACCGAGCGCCCCAACTACGAGCAGTACTTC.

With respect to this clone: Other DNA sequences in this specimen translate into the identical CDR3. The chain carries TRBV28 and TRBJ1-1; D is uncertain. The CDR3 totals 13 residues. CDR1 MDHEN and CDR2 SYDVKM come from the germline V gene. V was cut by 3 bases and J by 1 base, with 6 bases left in between. CDR3 sequence reads: CASSFSGNTEAFF. Here the CDR3 DNA reads TGTGCCAGCAGTTTTAGTGGGAACACTGAAGCTTTCTTT.

This clone was found once. The V call is TRBV2, the J call TRBJ2-3; TRBD2 aligns across 11 bases. Germline V CDR1 and CDR2: SNHLY, FYNNEI. This CDR3 is built from 18 residues. The V and J ends lost 5 bases and 0 bases, in that order; junction bases with no gene match: 10. The CDR3 sequence is CASSLYRGTSGSTDTQYF. The CDR3 DNA is TGTGCCAGCAGTTTATACAGGGGGACTAGCGGTAGCACAGATACGCAGTATTTT.

The rearrangement uses TRBV5-1 and TRBJ2-7; no clear D gene. Germline loops: CDR1 SGHRS, CDR2 YFSETQ. The V gene lost 6 bases and the J gene lost 1 base, with 8 bases spanning the gap. CDR3 size: 12 residues. Written as DNA, the CDR3 is TGCGCCAGCAAAGAGGAGTCCTACGAGCAGTACTTC. It specifies CASKEESYEQYF. Based on the CDR3 plus reference TRBV5-1 and TRBJ2-7, the full variable domain is KAGVTQTPRYLIKTRGQQVTLSCSPISGHRSVSWYQQTPGQGLQFLFEYFSETQRNKGNFPGRFSGRQFSNSRSEMNVSTLELGDSALYLCASKEESYEQYFGPGTRLTVT.

The chain links TRBV5-4 to TRBJ2-5, with 7 bases fitting TRBD2. The CDR3 covers 14 residues. Germline values: CDR1 SGHNT, CDR2 YYREEE (reference sequence). V lost 0 bases, J lost 3 bases, and 2 bases stayed unmatched. CDR3: CASSLELAKETQYF. Here the CDR3 DNA reads TGTGCCAGCAGCTTGGAACTAGCGAAAGAGACCCAGTACTTC.

This chain joins TRBV2 and TRBJ1-1, with D possibly being TRBD1 (6 bases). The V gene lost 6 bases and the J gene lost 0 bases, with 11 bases spanning the gap. The CDR3 loop spans 14 amino acids. The germline CDR1 and CDR2 sequences are SNHLY and FYNNEI. In nucleotides, the CDR3 is TGTGCCAGCAGGGCTACAGGGATGAACACTGAAGCTTTCTTT. It encodes CASRATGMNTEAFF.

This clone was picked up a small number of times. A read error may account for a junction end that differs from germline. The genes are TRBV7-3 and TRBJ2-3, with D perhaps TRBD2 (5 bases). CDR1 and CDR2 from the germline V gene are SGHTA and FQGTGA. This CDR3 is built from 12 residues. CDR3 sequence (DNA): TGTGCCAGCAGCCCAAATCGGGATGTAGGGCATTTT. It is translated as CASSPNRDVGHF.

This rearrangement joins TRBV4-3 to TRBJ2-1; 7 bases agree with TRBD2. The CDR3 runs 11 residues. CDR1 and CDR2 from the germline V gene are LGHNA and YSLEER. Trimming removed 4 bases from V and 9 bases from J; junction bases left unmatched: 0. Written as DNA, the CDR3 is TGCGCCAGCAGCCGGGGGGGTGAGCAGTTCTTC. Encoded protein: CASSRGGEQFF.

The J gene is TRBJ2-3, the V gene TRBV23-1, with 9 bases lining up with TRBD2. TRBV23-1 is an open reading frame whose function is uncertain. The CDR3 extends over 15 amino acids. V was pared by 8 bases and J by 6 bases, with 12 bases of the junction left unmatched. DNA of the CDR3: TGCGCCAGCTTCCTAGCGGGATGCCCAAGGGATACGCAGTATTTT. Its translation: CASFLAGCPRDTQYF.

The V and J genes are TRBV27 and TRBJ2-7, with D possibly being TRBD2 (6 bases). The CDR3 consists of 16 residues. Germline CDR1 MNHEY, CDR2 SMNVEV (reference sequence). V dropped 6 bases and J dropped 2 bases, with 20 bases sitting between them. Written as DNA, the CDR3 is TGTGCCAGCAGGACCTTTGGGGGGAGTTCCCCCTACGAGCAGTACTTC. Translating gives CASRTFGGSSPYEQYF.

J is TRBJ2-6 and V is TRBV6-4; D perhaps matches TRBD1 (5 bases). Per germline, CDR1 MRHNA and CDR2 SNTAGT. V lost 3 bases and J lost 2, with 14 bases in between. The CDR3 length is 17 residues. CDR3 amino acids: CASSDSQGIAGANVLTF. DNA for the CDR3: TGTGCCAGCAGTGATTCGCAGGGTATAGCTGGGGCCAACGTCCTGACTTTC.